Listed below are T cell receptor beta chains from one sample, sequenced in a study of cytomegalovirus exposure and HLA in healthy donors. The data were produced by immunoSEQ multiplex PCR, yet TCRdb's version contains in-frame clones alone and is incomplete. The table lists around 91,000 clones, less than 85% of them singletons, with 2% to 2.5% in the top ten. Sequenced material: PBMCs. These receptors originate from a man aged 18 to 35 in good health and CMV-seronegative. Each CDR3 is given with its conserved first and last residue. D genes are given only for firm matches. Not all rows give a size; the values are once, few, many and, for expanded clones, a class.

v_call	clone_size	j_call	d_call	cdr3_aa	cdr3_nt
TRBV6-6	NA	TRBJ2-2	NA	CASSYLGSIGELFF	TGTGCCAGCAGTTATCTGGGCTCTATCGGGGAGCTGTTTTTT
TRBV6-1	few	TRBJ1-2	TRBD1	CASSGQGPHGYTF	TGTGCCAGCAGTGGACAGGGACCGCATGGCTACACCTTC
TRBV20-1	NA	TRBJ1-1	NA	CSSSGEAFF	TGCAGTTCGAGCGGAGAAGCTTTCTTT
TRBV10-2	NA	TRBJ1-1	NA	CASSGQVGNTEAFF	TGCGCCAGCAGTGGACAGGTGGGGAACACTGAAGCTTTCTTT
TRBV11-2	NA	TRBJ2-7	TRBD1	CASSVYRGVSEQYF	TGTGCCAGCAGCGTCTACAGGGGTGTCAGCGAGCAGTACTTC
TRBV7-9	NA	TRBJ1-1	TRBD1	CASSSRRDRAFF	TGTGCCAGCAGCTCCCGCCGGGACAGAGCTTTCTTT
TRBV4-3	NA	TRBJ1-5	TRBD1	CASSQGDRGSNQPQHF	TGCGCCAGCAGCCAAGGGGACAGGGGGAGCAATCAGCCCCAGCATTTT
TRBV2	NA	TRBJ2-7	NA	CASSGVLASHGQYF	TGTGCCAGCAGTGGTGTCCTAGCGTCTCATGGGCAGTACTTC
TRBV9	NA	TRBJ1-2	NA	CASSVSRVSGYTF	TGTGCCAGCAGCGTATCCAGGGTCTCAGGCTACACCTTC
TRBV11-2	NA	TRBJ2-5	TRBD2	CASSLGTSGRVRETQYF	TGTGCCAGCAGCTTAGGGACTAGCGGGAGGGTTCGGGAGACCCAGTACTTC
TRBV5-1	once	TRBJ1-1	NA	CASSLALTRVKAFF	TGCGCCAGCAGCTTGGCTCTTACGAGAGTTAAGGCTTTCTTT
TRBV6-1	NA	TRBJ2-6	TRBD1	CASRTGGSGANVLTF	TGTGCCAGCAGAACAGGGGGCTCTGGGGCCAACGTCCTGACTTTC
TRBV19	once	TRBJ1-1	TRBD1	CASSLQQGRGNTEAFF	TGTGCCAGTAGCCTTCAACAGGGGCGGGGGAACACTGAAGCTTTCTTT
TRBV7-9	NA	TRBJ1-1	NA	CASSLSQANTEAFF	TGTGCCAGCAGCTTATCTCAGGCGAACACTGAAGCTTTCTTT
TRBV6-1	few	TRBJ1-5	NA	CALGGANQPQHF	TGTGCCCTCGGGGGGGCTAATCAGCCCCAGCATTTT
TRBV5-1	NA	TRBJ1-2	NA	CASSLTANYGYTF	TGCGCCAGCAGCTTGACAGCAAACTATGGCTACACCTTC
TRBV7-9	NA	TRBJ2-1	TRBD1	CASSLASGTAYNEQFF	TGTGCCAGCAGCTTAGCTTCCGGGACAGCTTACAATGAGCAGTTCTTC
TRBV5-4	NA	TRBJ2-7	NA	CASSLEGAYEQYF	TGTGCCAGCAGCTTGGAGGGGGCCTACGAGCAGTACTTC
TRBV11-2	NA	TRBJ2-7	NA	CASSLGKRNEQYF	TGTGCCAGCAGCTTAGGGAAGCGCAACGAGCAGTACTTC
TRBV19	NA	TRBJ2-3	TRBD1	CASSRDRGATDTQYF	TGTGCCAGTAGCCGGGACAGGGGAGCGACAGATACGCAGTATTTT
TRBV9	NA	TRBJ2-1	NA	CASSVPFANEQFF	TGTGCCAGCAGCGTCCCCTTTGCGAATGAGCAGTTCTTC
TRBV7-3	few	TRBJ2-1	TRBD2	CASNQGPGLAGGEQFF	TGTGCCAGCAACCAGGGCCCGGGACTAGCGGGTGGCGAGCAGTTCTTC
TRBV13	NA	TRBJ2-2	TRBD1	CASSDRVNTGELFF	TGTGCCAGCAGCGACAGGGTCAACACCGGGGAGCTGTTTTTT
TRBV30	NA	TRBJ1-1	NA	CAWSPPETKNTEAFF	TGTGCCTGGAGTCCTCCCGAGACAAAGAACACTGAAGCTTTCTTT
TRBV27	NA	TRBJ1-2	TRBD1	CASRWTGRPDGYTF	TGTGCCAGCCGTTGGACAGGTCGCCCCGATGGCTACACCTTC
TRBV7-2	NA	TRBJ1-3	NA	CASSLRGGEGNTIYF	TGTGCCAGCAGCTTACGAGGAGGGGAGGGAAACACCATATATTTT
TRBV5-1	NA	TRBJ2-2	NA	CASSGNGRPSTGELFF	TGCGCCAGCAGCGGGAACGGGAGACCGTCGACCGGGGAGCTGTTTTTT
TRBV9	NA	TRBJ2-7	NA	CASSVADSSYEQYF	TGTGCCAGCAGCGTAGCGGACAGCTCCTACGAGCAGTACTTC
TRBV7-3	NA	TRBJ2-1	TRBD1	CASSFRPGQTYNEQFF	TGTGCCAGCAGCTTCAGACCGGGACAGACCTACAATGAGCAGTTCTTC
TRBV4-1	NA	TRBJ2-7	TRBD2	CASSQDPGGRTYEQYF	TGCGCCAGCAGCCAAGATCCTGGCGGGAGAACATACGAGCAGTACTTC
TRBV10-3	once	TRBJ2-3	TRBD1	CAIAQVTGQRSTDTQYF	TGTGCCATTGCCCAGGTGACGGGACAGCGCAGCACAGATACGCAGTATTTT
TRBV18	NA	TRBJ2-7	TRBD1	CASSRTGQGSYEQYF	TGTGCCAGCTCGCGAACGGGACAGGGCTCCTACGAGCAGTACTTC
TRBV28	NA	TRBJ1-5	NA	CASSSPGPASNQPQHF	TGTGCCAGCAGTTCCCCTGGGCCAGCCTCTAATCAGCCCCAGCATTTT
TRBV18	NA	TRBJ1-2	NA	CASSAGWRRYGYTF	TGTGCCAGCTCAGCCGGGTGGCGGCGCTATGGCTACACCTTC
TRBV2	NA	TRBJ2-6	TRBD2	CASSEVGRASGANVLTF	TGTGCCAGCAGTGAGGTCGGGAGGGCCTCTGGGGCCAACGTCCTGACTTTC
TRBV27	once	TRBJ1-3	NA	CASRQLSGNTIYF	TGTGCCAGCAGACAGCTCTCTGGAAACACCATATATTTT
TRBV20-1	NA	TRBJ2-7	TRBD1	CSAGTGYEQYF	TGCAGTGCGGGGACAGGTTACGAGCAGTACTTC
TRBV4-3	NA	TRBJ2-7	TRBD2	CASSQEFELAGYEQYF	TGCGCCAGCAGCCAAGAATTCGAACTAGCGGGTTACGAGCAGTACTTC
TRBV7-2	NA	TRBJ2-7	NA	CASSLARDIYEQYF	TGTGCCAGCAGCTTAGCCCGGGACATCTACGAGCAGTACTTC
TRBV2	NA	TRBJ1-3	NA	CASSDPGSGNTIYF	TGTGCCAGCAGTGACCCAGGCTCTGGAAACACCATATATTTT